This entry lists 22 T cell receptor beta chains sequenced from one sample in a study of Ad26.COV2.S vaccination and SARS-CoV-2 variants. Produced via immunoSEQ multiplex PCR; TCRdb's table is partial and in-frame only. The sample lists 300,000 to 400,000 clones; 70% to 90% were seen once. Indicated treatment: roughly 20 received Ad26.COV2.S at low or high dose, single or two shots; several received placebo; per-sample allocation not given. Specimen acquisition occurred on day 63 following the initial vaccine or placebo injection. This specimen was peripheral blood, taken in a trial of Ad26.COV2.S vaccine versus placebo. These receptors were obtained from a person aged 18-60 years who received the Ad26.COV2.S COVID-19 vaccine or a placebo.

The chain combines TRBV7-2 with TRBJ2-3; D assignment may be TRBD1 or TRBD2 (7 bases each). CDR1 is SGHTA, CDR2 FQGNSA, per germline. V lost 7 bases and J 4 bases, leaving 18 bases between the germline ends. The CDR3 covers 15 residues. Here the CDR3 reads CASNRDRAGADTQYF. In nucleotides, the CDR3 is TGTGCCAGCAACCGTGACAGGGCGGGGGCAGATACGCAGTATTTT.

This sequence joins TRBV21-1 and TRBJ2-2; the table's D call TRBD2 went unverified against the DNA. TRBV21-1 is annotated as a pseudogene. The CDR3 totals 17 residues. Written as DNA, the CDR3 is TGTGCCAGCAGCAAACCCCAAGCGGCTTCGAACACCGGGGAGCTGTTTTTT. Its protein is CASSKPQAASNTGELFF.

The gene calls are TRBV5-6 and TRBJ1-5; 10 nucleotides line up with TRBD1. The V segment lost 4 bases and the J segment 7 bases; nucleotides outside the gene matches: 8. Germline V lookup: CDR1 SGHDT, CDR2 YYEEEE. The CDR3 extends over 15 amino acids. This CDR3 is CASSHGTGVLQPQHF. CDR3 nucleotide sequence: TGTGCCAGCAGCCACGGGACAGGGGTTTTACAGCCCCAGCATTTT.

The V call is TRBV19, the J call TRBJ2-2; D may be TRBD1 (5 bases). Trimming stripped 9 bases from V and 4 bases from J, with 9 bases between. Germline-derived CDR1 and CDR2 are LNHDA and SQIVND (reference sequence). The CDR3 is made up of 12 amino acids. CDR3 amino acids: CASSQGTGELFF. The DNA of the CDR3 is TGTGCCAGCTCTCAGGGCACCGGGGAGCTGTTTTTT.

The gene calls are TRBV5-1 and TRBJ2-3; perhaps D is TRBD1 or TRBD2 (5 bases each). Trimming removed 2 bases at V and 1 base at J, with 20 bases between. The CDR3 has 18 amino acids. Germline CDR1 reads SGHRS; CDR2 reads YFSETQ. For the CDR3, the DNA is TGCGCCAGCAGCTTTGGCCGGGACCTCTACCGCGGCACAGATACGCAGTATTTT. The encoded protein is CASSFGRDLYRGTDTQYF. Full variable domain (rest looked up from reference TRBV5-1 and TRBJ2-3): KAGVTQTPRYLIKTRGQQVTLSCSPISGHRSVSWYQQTPGQGLQFLFEYFSETQRNKGNFPGRFSGRQFSNSRSEMNVSTLELGDSALYLCASSFGRDLYRGTDTQYFGPGTRLTVL.

The chain couples TRBV3-1 (or the pseudogene TRBV3-2) to TRBJ2-1; either TRBD1 or TRBD2 may supply D (5 bases each). V lost 4 bases and J lost 6, with 19 bases in between. The CDR3 totals 16 residues. The germline V gene encodes CDR1 LGHDT and CDR2 YNNKEL (reference sequence). CDR3 protein: CASSPPRGGVGNEQFF. The CDR3 DNA sequence: TGTGCCAGCAGCCCTCCTCGGGGCGGAGTGGGCAATGAGCAGTTCTTC.

The J gene is TRBJ1-4, the V gene TRBV10-2, with TRBD1 as a possible D gene (6 bases). With 4 bases removed from V and 5 bases from J, the gap between germline ends came to 11 bases. The germline gives CDR1 WSHSY, CDR2 SAAADI. The CDR3 runs 14 residues. CDR3 loop: CASSGQGMNEKLFF. CDR3 coding DNA: TGCGCCAGCAGTGGTCAGGGGATGAATGAAAAACTGTTTTTT.

The genes are TRBV13 and TRBJ2-3, with 10 bases that match TRBD2. The germline V gene encodes CDR1 PRHDT and CDR2 FYEKMQ (reference sequence). V lost 0 bases to trimming and J lost 6 bases; unmatched junction nucleotides: 6. The CDR3 length is 16 residues. The CDR3, as DNA: TGTGCCAGCAGCTTAGGGCCTAGCGGGGGCCAGGATACGCAGTATTTT. Protein product: CASSLGPSGGQDTQYF. The full variable domain, in which reference TRBV13 and TRBJ2-3 provide the parts outside the CDR3, is AAGVIQSPRHLIKEKRETATLKCYPIPRHDTVYWYQQGPGQDPQFLISFYEKMQSDKGSIPDRFSAQQFSDYHSELNMSSLELGDSALYFCASSLGPSGGQDTQYFGPGTRLTVL.

V gene TRBV4-3 combines with J gene TRBJ2-4, with D possibly matching TRBD2 (6 bases). The CDR3 length is 16 residues. CDR1 LGHNA and CDR2 YSLEER come from the germline V gene. The V and J ends lost 3 bases and 1 base respectively, with 13 bases between them. CDR3 bases: TGCGCCAGCAGCCACAGCTGGGGGGAGGCCAAAAACATTCAGTACTTC. Amino acids: CASSHSWGEAKNIQYF.

V and J are TRBV5-1 and TRBJ2-7, with TRBD2 matching over 15 bases. CDR1 and CDR2 from the germline V gene are SGHRS and YFSETQ. The CDR3 runs to 16 residues. V lost 4 bases to trimming and J lost 3 bases; unmatched junction nucleotides: 5. The CDR3 here is CASSRGLAGGNYEQYF. The CDR3 DNA sequence: TGCGCCAGCAGCCGGGGACTAGCGGGAGGAAACTACGAGCAGTACTTC.

This chain connects TRBV9 to TRBJ2-5; tentatively, D is TRBD2 (6 bases). The CDR3 sequence is 15 residues long. V was clipped by 2 bases and J by 0 bases, with 11 bases between them. Germline V gives CDR1 SGDLS, CDR2 YYNGEE. The CDR3 region is CASSVQDYYQETQYF. CDR3 in DNA: TGTGCCAGCAGCGTGCAGGACTACTACCAAGAGACCCAGTACTTC.

The rearrangement links TRBV11-3 to TRBJ2-1; D possibly corresponds to TRBD2 (7 bases). The V and J ends lost 9 bases and 5 bases respectively, with 23 bases between them. The CDR3 extends over 16 amino acids. CDR1 is SGHNT, CDR2 YENEEA, per germline. DNA of the CDR3: TGTGCCAGTTCGCCAGCGGGGACTCAGGGGCACAATGAGCAGTTCTTC. Translating it yields CASSPAGTQGHNEQFF.

The rearrangement uses TRBV30 and TRBJ2-5; 8 bases are a match to TRBD1. Per the germline V gene, CDR1 is GTSNPN and CDR2 is SVGIG (reference sequence). Losses at the gene ends were 5 bases for V and 0 bases for J; bases not matched to a gene: 2. This CDR3 is built from 13 residues. The CDR3 nucleotides are TGTGCCTGGGGACAGGGTTACCAAGAGACCCAGTACTTC. This translates into CAWGQGYQETQYF.

In this sample, this clone turned up once. The CDR3 DNA reads as TGCAGCGTTGAATTTTCTAGCGGACCCTCCTACGAGCAGTACTTC. The encoded protein is CSVEFSSGPSYEQYF. The chain combines TRBV29-1 with TRBJ2-7, with 7 bases that match TRBD2. The CDR3 is 15 amino acids. V dropped 2 bases and J dropped 0; count of bases not matched to a gene: 7. CDR1 is SQVTM and CDR2 is ANQGSEA in the germline V gene.

This sequence joins TRBV11-2 and TRBJ2-7; 7 bases line up with TRBD2. Per germline, CDR1 SGHAT and CDR2 FQNNGV. The J segment lost 6 bases and the V segment lost 5 bases, leaving 7 bases of the junction unmatched. The CDR3 totals 13 residues. The CDR3 DNA follows: TGTGCCAGCAGCACCAGACTAGCCGGCGAGCAGTACTTC. Amino acid sequence: CASSTRLAGEQYF.

V and J are TRBV2 and TRBJ2-1; D is ambiguous. Trimming removed 4 bases at V and 0 bases at J, with 10 bases between. CDR3 size: 15 residues. Germline V gene sequence: CDR1 SNHLY, CDR2 FYNNEI. DNA for the CDR3: TGTGCCAGCAGTGGTAGATCAAGCTCCTACAATGAGCAGTTCTTC. Its protein product is CASSGRSSSYNEQFF.

The V call is TRBV7-5, the J call TRBJ2-2; the table assigns TRBD2, which was not confirmed against the DNA. TRBV7-5 is labeled a pseudogene. This CDR3 has 24 amino acids. The CDR3 spells CVRSPLEDQLIVVVYEEGTGELFF. CDR3 bases: TGTGTCAGAAGCCCTCTTGAGGACCAACTAATAGTGGTAGTGTACGAAGAGGGCACCGGGGAGCTGTTTTTT.

The rearrangement links TRBV19 to TRBJ2-3, with D unclear. Trimming pared 4 bases from V and 0 bases from J, leaving 8 bases between. This CDR3 is built from 14 residues. CDR1 and CDR2 (germline): LNHDA, SQIVND (reference sequence). The CDR3 sequence is CASSKVTSTDTQYF. The CDR3 DNA reads TGTGCCAGTAGTAAGGTTACTAGCACAGATACGCAGTATTTT. The whole variable domain, remainder taken from reference TRBV19 and TRBJ2-3, is DGGITQSPKYLFRKEGQNVTLSCEQNLNHDAMYWYRQDPGQGLRLIYYSQIVNDFQKGDIAEGYSVSREKKESFPLTVTSAQKNPTAFYLCASSKVTSTDTQYFGPGTRLTVL.

V usage is TRBV28 and J usage is TRBJ2-7, with D perhaps matching TRBD1 (6 bases). Trimming took off 1 base at V and 2 bases at J, with 12 bases between the two ends. The V gene's germline CDR1 is MDHEN and CDR2 SYDVKM. The CDR3 is 15 residues long. The CDR3 region is CASSLSGVNAYEQYF. CDR3 DNA sequence: TGTGCCAGCAGTTTATCAGGGGTCAATGCCTACGAGCAGTACTTC.

The chain carries TRBV5-6 and TRBJ2-5, with 16 bases matching TRBD2. Germline loops: CDR1 SGHDT, CDR2 YYEEEE. V gave up 3 bases and J gave up 2 bases; unmatched junction bases: 4. The CDR3 has 17 amino acids. The CDR3 coding sequence is TGTGCCAGCAGCTCCGGGACTAGCGGGAGGGAACAAGAGACCCAGTACTTC. The encoded protein is CASSSGTSGREQETQYF. Supplemented by reference TRBV5-6 and TRBJ2-5, the full variable domain reads DAGVTQSPTHLIKTRGQQVTLRCSPKSGHDTVSWYQQALGQGPQFIFQYYEEEERQRGNFPDRFSGHQFPNYSSELNVNALLLGDSALYLCASSSGTSGREQETQYFGPGTRLLVL.

This clone was counted a few times. The chain couples TRBV7-2 to TRBJ1-2, with D possibly TRBD1 on 6 matching bases. CDR3 length equals 14 residues. Deletions cut 5 bases from V and 4 bases from J, with 14 bases between. Germline CDR1 is SGHTA and CDR2 is FQGNSA. CDR3 in amino acids: CASSTYRGSYGYTF. The CDR3 DNA is TGTGCCAGCAGCACGTATAGGGGGAGCTATGGCTACACCTTC.

This clone was counted a single time. The rearrangement links TRBV5-8 to TRBJ2-7; no definite D call. V was clipped by 0 bases and J by 3 bases, with 19 bases between them. The CDR3 runs to 17 residues. CDR1 and CDR2 (germline): SGHTS, YDEGEE. In nucleotides, the CDR3 is TGTGCCAGCAGCTTGGATCGCGAAGGACGCTTTTTCTACGAGCAGTACTTC. Its protein is CASSLDREGRFFYEQYF.